This T cell receptor (beta chain) was identified in a study of cytomegalovirus exposure and HLA in healthy donors. At the level of the study: Of the donors genotyped, approximately 400 in all, 65% to 90% fell in the Caucasian-associated ancestry cluster.

Worth noting for this clone: Its cognate antigen is unknown.

Researchers ran the PCR with 60 Vbeta and 13 Jbeta primers. In the source study's methods: The count from a later analysis was tens of millions of unique TCR beta chains, about 9.9 million of them shared. Libraries were prepared by immunoSEQ multiplex PCR; TCRdb keeps only in-frame clonotypes and omits some of them. The DNA was the basis for D and trimming; V, J and clone size are from that table. The sample gives approximately 110,000 clones, around 67% of which show up once; about 4.4% is in the top ten. Findings and limits, study-wide: Earlier analysis yielded a pattern in which most TCR beta V segments were productive about 87% or about 30% of the time.

Germline trimming cut 5 bases from V and 4 bases from J; bases unmatched to any gene: 5. The CDR3 length is 15 residues. Germline-derived CDR1 and CDR2 are MDHEN and SYDVKM. The V call is TRBV28, the J call TRBJ1-5, with 10 positions matching TRBD1. Sequenced sample: PBMCs. The receptor comes from a man aged 60-69 years in good health and CMV-seropositive. The CDR3 nucleotides are TGTGCCAGCAGTACGGGACAGGGGCTTAATCAGCCCCAGCATTTT. Translation: CASSTGQGLNQPQHF.